Following are 32 T cell receptor beta chains from one sample sequenced in a study of prognosis after radiotherapy for stage I lung cancer. The TCR beta CDR3 region was amplified from genomic DNA, with two rounds of multiplex PCR being used for the amplification. Primers were specific to each TRBV and TRBJ gene in first-round PCR. TCRdb reanalysed the multiplex PCR reads using MiXCR and keeps one entry per CDR3 protein. The top ten clones hold roughly 33% of a sample with about 27,000 distinct CDR3 sequences, around 30% of them seen once. The sequences come from PBMCs, collected before or after stereotactic body radiation therapy (not recorded which). The receptors originated from a donor at least 50 years old with non-small cell lung cancer.

This clonotype was picked up many times. This chain joins TRBV19 and TRBJ2-1; 10 nucleotides align to TRBD2. Germline CDR1 is LNHDA and CDR2 is SQIVND (reference sequence). J was trimmed by 9 bases and V by 3 bases; bases with no gene match: 8. This CDR3 is 15 amino acids long. DNA of the CDR3: TGTGCCAGTAGTATCAAAGCGGGGGGGCCGAGTGAGCAGTTCTTC. Translating gives CASSIKAGGPSEQFF.

This chain joins TRBV24-1 and TRBJ2-1; 9 positions agree with TRBD1. CDR1 is KGHDR, CDR2 SFDVKD, per germline. The CDR3 consists of 16 residues. Trimming at V came to 8 bases and at J to 6 bases, leaving 13 bases not matched to a gene. The CDR3 spells CATIDPNRGLINEQFF. The CDR3 DNA follows: TGTGCCACCATTGACCCGAACAGGGGGCTAATCAATGAGCAGTTCTTC.

Comment on this clonotype: One junction end does not reproduce the germline sequence, and a read error may be involved. The rearrangement joins TRBV7-9 to TRBJ1-6, with 10 bases matching TRBD1. The CDR3 has 16 amino acids. Germline V lookup: CDR1 SEHNR, CDR2 FQNEAQ (reference sequence). The CDR3 region has the DNA TGCGCCAGCAGCCGGCCGTCGGGACAGGGGACTTCACCCCTCCACTTT. This translates into CASSRPSGQGTSPLHF.

Worth noting for this clonotype: No conserved phenylalanine or tryptophan is present at the end of the CDR3, so a read error is the likely explanation. The gene calls are TRBV28 and TRBJ2-1, with D perhaps TRBD2 (5 bases). The CDR3 has 18 residues. CDR1 is MDHEN, CDR2 SYDVKM, per germline. Trimming took 6 bases from V and 0 from J, leaving 21 bases between them. The CDR3 reads CASSPSERVLSSYNEQFS. In DNA form, the CDR3 reads TGTGCCAGCAGCCCCAGCGAGAGGGTCCTAAGCTCCTACAATGAGCAGTTCTCC.

A word on this clonotype: This likely stems from a read error, as it lies one base from a far larger clone. The V gene is TRBV19, the J gene TRBJ2-5, with 11 bases aligning to TRBD2. The DNA end lines up better with TRBJ2-3; the J call may be wrong. Germline assignment: CDR1 LNHDA and CDR2 SQIVND (reference sequence). The CDR3 runs 13 residues. In DNA form, the CDR3 reads TGTGCCAGTAGCCTACTAGCGGGAGATATGCAGTATTTT. It translates to CASSLLAGDMQYF.

The CDR3 nucleotides read TGCAGTGCTAGATCGACTAGTAGCTACGAGCAGTACTTC. Its protein is CSARSTSSYEQYF. The J gene is TRBJ2-7, the V gene TRBV20-1; tentative D call: TRBD2 (6 bases). The length of the CDR3 is 13 residues. Trimming shortened V by 2 bases and J by 3 bases, and 11 bases separated the two germline ends. Germline values: CDR1 DFQATT, CDR2 SNEGSKA (reference sequence).

The table lists this clonotype with a few counts. The V and J genes are TRBV10-2 and TRBJ2-5; 13 nucleotides line up with TRBD2. J was trimmed by 4 bases and V by 6 bases; bases with no gene match: 8. The CDR3 runs 16 residues. CDR1 and CDR2 (germline): WSHSY, SAAADI. The CDR3 nucleotides read TGCGCCAGCAGGGGGCCGGGGACTAGCGGGATAGAGACCCAGTACTTC. The encoded protein is CASRGPGTSGIETQYF.

This clonotype was detected many times. CDR3: CASRNPAGVELFF. The CDR3 DNA follows: TGTGCCAGCAGGAACCCAGCGGGAGTGGAGCTGTTTTTT. V and J are TRBV6-1 and TRBJ2-2, with TRBD2 matching 8 bases. The CDR3 consists of 13 residues. Trimming removed 6 bases from V and 10 bases from J; junction bases left unmatched: 7. In germline, CDR1 is MNHNS, CDR2 SASEGT.

The chain recombines TRBV5-1 with TRBJ2-2; unclear D gene. The CDR3 has 12 amino acids. Germline V gives CDR1 SGHRS, CDR2 YFSETQ. V was trimmed by 0 bases and J by 6 bases, leaving 3 bases between them. The CDR3 protein is CASSLVSGELFF. Here the CDR3 DNA reads TGCGCCAGCAGCTTGGTCTCCGGGGAGCTGTTTTTT.

This clonotype was observed a single time. This chain uses TRBV10-3 with TRBJ2-1; unclear D gene. The V and J ends lost 5 bases and 6 bases respectively, with 14 bases between them. Per the germline V gene, CDR1 is ENHRY and CDR2 is SYGVKD. This CDR3 spans 14 amino acids. In DNA, the CDR3 is TGTGCCATCAGTACTGGGGTGCGCCGCAATGAGCAGTTCTTC. Amino acids: CAISTGVRRNEQFF.

This clonotype was observed a few times. This chain links TRBV18 with TRBJ2-5; TRBD2 aligns across 9 bases. The CDR3 spans 15 residues. The junction had 5 bases not matched to a gene; V was cut back by 2 bases and J by 4 bases. Germline V gene data show CDR1 as KGHSH and CDR2 as LQKENI. The CDR3 here is CASSPSGGPRETQYF. The CDR3 DNA follows: TGTGCCAGCTCACCAAGCGGGGGGCCAAGAGAGACCCAGTACTTC. Full variable domain (missing parts from reference TRBV18 and TRBJ2-5): NAGVMQNPRHLVRRRGQEARLRCSPMKGHSHVYWYRQLPEEGLKFMVYLQKENIIDESGMPKERFSAEFPKEGPSILRIQQVVRGDSAAYFCASSPSGGPRETQYFGPGTRLLVL.

The table lists this clonotype with many counts. Written as DNA, the CDR3 is TGTGCCAGCAGCTTAGTAGGTGCAGATACGCAGTATTTT. The encoded protein is CASSLVGADTQYF. The chain links TRBV7-9 to TRBJ2-3; D uncertain. Looked up from germline, CDR1 is SEHNR and CDR2 is FQNEAQ (reference sequence). This CDR3 spans 13 amino acids. V lost 1 base and J 4 bases, leaving 6 bases between the germline ends.

The gene calls are TRBV6-1 and TRBJ1-2; the D gene is possibly TRBD1 (6 bases). The CDR3 length is 13 residues. V was clipped by 7 bases and J by 8 bases, with 17 bases between them. Germline assignment: CDR1 MNHNS and CDR2 SASEGT. This chain's CDR3 is CASKRGREGGYTF. The CDR3 nucleotides are TGTGCCAGCAAACGGGGGCGCGAAGGGGGCTACACCTTC.

As concerns this clonotype: One base away lies a much larger clone, so this may be a sequencing read error. J is TRBJ2-1 and V is TRBV7-9, with no clear D. The germline CDR1 and CDR2 sequences are SEHNR and FQNEAQ (reference sequence). CDR3 size: 12 residues. The chain's CDR3 is CAGSAHLAEQFF. DNA for the CDR3: TGTGCCGGCAGCGCCCATCTGGCTGAGCAGTTCTTC.

For this clonotype: Being one base from a much bigger clone, this may be a read error. CDR3 residues: CASSELTGLDTQYF. CDR3 DNA: TGTGCCAGCAGTGAATTGACAGGGTTAGACACCCAGTACTTC. The rearrangement uses TRBV25-1 and TRBJ2-5; TRBD1 aligns across 7 bases. Germline V gives CDR1 MGHDK, CDR2 SYGVNS. Unmatched junction bases numbered 7, after V lost 1 base and J lost 8 bases. CDR3 size: 14 residues. The whole variable domain, filled in from reference TRBV25-1 and TRBJ2-5, reads EADIYQTPRYLVIGTGKKITLECSQTMGHDKMYWYQQDPGMELHLIHYSYGVNSTEKGDLSSESTVSRIRTEHFPLTLESARPSHTSQYLCASSELTGLDTQYFGPGTRLLVL.

This clonotype was seen ten or more times. The V and J genes are TRBV4-1 and TRBJ2-7, with TRBD2 matching over 12 bases. This CDR3 comprises 16 residues. Germline V gene data show CDR1 as MGHRA and CDR2 as YSYEKL. V shed 1 base and J 2 bases; nucleotides not matched to a gene: 3. CDR3 DNA: TGCGCCAGCAGCCAAGTCCGGACTAGCGGGGCCTACGAGCAGTACTTC. Residues: CASSQVRTSGAYEQYF.

The chain employs TRBV12-3 or TRBV12-4 and TRBJ2-5, with TRBD1 matching over 9 bases. The CDR3 has 15 amino acids. Losses at the gene ends were 4 bases for V and 5 bases for J; bases not matched to a gene: 8. The CDR3 loop reads CASSSRDRESETQYF. In DNA form, the CDR3 reads TGTGCCAGCAGTTCCCGGGACAGGGAATCGGAGACCCAGTACTTC.

With respect to this clonotype: With a far larger clone one base away, a read error is the likely cause. The chain has TRBV19 and TRBJ1-1; D uncertain. The germline gives CDR1 LNHDA, CDR2 SQIVND (reference sequence). The CDR3 is 13 residues long. The CDR3 is CASSLLAGDTKYF. Here the CDR3 DNA reads TGTGCCAGTAGCCTACTAGCGGGAGATACGAAGTATTTT.

Many counts were recorded for this clonotype. The rearrangement links TRBV19 to TRBJ1-1; possibly TRBD1 for D (5 bases). The CDR3 is made up of 16 amino acids. CDR1 and CDR2 from the germline V gene are LNHDA and SQIVND (reference sequence). With 3 bases removed from V and 2 bases from J, the gap between germline ends came to 16 bases. The CDR3 nucleotides read TGTGCCAGTAGTATGGGCTGGGGCAGAGCAAACACTGAAGCTTTCTTT. This sequence encodes CASSMGWGRANTEAFF.

In this sample, this clonotype turned up many times. V gene TRBV5-1 combines with J gene TRBJ2-5, with D perhaps TRBD1 or TRBD2 (5 bases each). Germline V lookup: CDR1 SGHRS, CDR2 YFSETQ. CDR3 length: 14 amino acids. The V and J ends lost 0 bases and 4 bases respectively, with 10 bases between them. The CDR3 loop reads CASSLVGAGETQYF. CDR3 nucleotides: TGCGCCAGCAGCTTGGTCGGGGCGGGAGAGACCCAGTACTTC. The full variable domain, with the rest looked up from reference TRBV5-1 and TRBJ2-5, is KAGVTQTPRYLIKTRGQQVTLSCSPISGHRSVSWYQQTPGQGLQFLFEYFSETQRNKGNFPGRFSGRQFSNSRSEMNVSTLELGDSALYLCASSLVGAGETQYFGPGTRLLVL.

This clonotype was seen only a few times. This chain joins TRBV7-9 and TRBJ2-1, with TRBD1 matching over 7 bases. Losses at the gene ends were 4 bases for V and 4 bases for J; bases not matched to a gene: 10. Germline CDR1 SEHNR, CDR2 FQNEAQ (reference sequence). The CDR3 loop spans 16 amino acids. The CDR3 loop is CASSSRDSIDYNEQFF. CDR3 DNA: TGTGCCAGCAGCTCCCGGGACAGCATTGATTACAATGAGCAGTTCTTC.

About this clonotype: This likely reflects a read error, since a far larger clone is one base away. The chain is built from TRBV6-4 and TRBJ1-2, with TRBD1 as a possible D gene (6 bases). The CDR3 runs 17 residues. The V end was cut by 5 bases, the J end by 3 bases, with 22 bases between. The V gene's germline CDR1 is MRHNA and CDR2 SNTAGT. CDR3 bases: TGTGCCAGCAGTCACTTAATCGACAGGAGGGACCACTATGGCTACACCTTC. This codes for CASSHLIDRRDHYGYTF.

Comments on this clonotype: A read error may produce the germline difference seen at one junction end. The chain is built from TRBV19 and TRBJ2-2, with D unresolved. Germline-derived CDR1 and CDR2 are LNHDA and SQIVND (reference sequence). CDR3 length equals 17 residues. The CDR3 is CASSSGSAWSNTVELFF. Written as DNA, the CDR3 is TGTGCCAGTAGTTCCGGTTCGGCGTGGTCGAACACCGTGGAGCTGTTTTTT.

This clonotype was observed once. This chain joins TRBV28 and TRBJ2-5; D might be TRBD1 or TRBD2, each matching 5 bases. This CDR3 contains 14 residues. CDR1 is MDHEN and CDR2 is SYDVKM in the germline V gene. Trimming cost V 5 bases and J 14 bases, with 24 bases left between them. The CDR3 region is CASSTFTVREIHYF. In DNA, the CDR3 is TGTGCCAGCAGTACCTTTACTGTCAGGGAGATCCATTACTTC.

This clonotype was picked up many times. This sequence joins TRBV10-3 and TRBJ2-1, with a tentative D call TRBD2 (6 bases). V was clipped by 3 bases and J by 6 bases, with 12 bases between them. CDR1 and CDR2 (germline): ENHRY, SYGVKD. The CDR3 contains 14 residues. This chain's CDR3 is CAISDSGRSNEQFF. The CDR3 region has the DNA TGTGCCATCAGTGATAGTGGGAGGTCCAATGAGCAGTTCTTC.

The table lists this clonotype with many counts. The V and J genes are TRBV5-1 and TRBJ1-6; no definite D call. From germline, CDR1 is SGHRS and CDR2 YFSETQ. CDR3 size: 15 residues. Trimming left V 2 bases short and J 6 bases short, with 12 bases between. The CDR3 DNA reads TGCGCCAGCAGCTTCCGGGAGGGTCTTAATTCACCCCTCCACTTT. Translating it yields CASSFREGLNSPLHF.

Many counts were recorded for this clonotype. The rearrangement links TRBV12-3 or TRBV12-4 to TRBJ2-2; 9 nucleotides agree with TRBD1. CDR3 length: 15 residues. Trimming removed 6 bases from V and 4 bases from J; junction bases left unmatched: 6. In DNA form, the CDR3 reads TGTGCCAGCAGATTACAGGGGGCGGGCACCGGGGAGCTGTTTTTT. It encodes CASRLQGAGTGELFF.

V and J are TRBV5-1 and TRBJ1-2; the match to TRBD1 covers 9 bases. CDR3 length: 15 residues. The V gene end was trimmed by 3 bases and the J gene end by 8 bases; junction bases not matched to a gene: 11. Germline assignment: CDR1 SGHRS and CDR2 YFSETQ. The CDR3 spells CASSSGRDRAGGYTF. The CDR3, as DNA: TGCGCCAGCAGCTCGGGCCGGGACAGGGCAGGAGGCTACACCTTC.

As regards this clonotype: This sequence is one base from a far larger clone and is likely a read error. CDR3 loop: CASSLERDWCLTGELFF. The CDR3 DNA sequence: TGTGCCAGCAGCTTAGAGCGGGACTGGTGCCTCACCGGGGAGCTGTTTTTT. The chain is built from TRBV7-9 and TRBJ2-2; 7 nucleotides match TRBD2. Germline loops: CDR1 SEHNR, CDR2 FQNEAQ (reference sequence). The CDR3 runs to 17 residues. With V trimmed by 1 base and J by 4 bases, 9 bases remained unmatched.

This clonotype was picked up many times. The V and J genes are TRBV5-1 and TRBJ2-6; D gene unclear. Per germline, CDR1 SGHRS and CDR2 YFSETQ. V lost 4 bases to trimming and J lost 3 bases, with 14 bases between them. The CDR3 length is 16 residues. This chain's CDR3 is CASSPHLVSGANVLTF. The CDR3 coding sequence is TGCGCCAGCAGCCCTCACCTAGTTAGTGGGGCCAACGTCCTGACTTTC.

In its sample, this clonotype was seen many times. The chain couples TRBV11-3 to TRBJ1-4; D remains ambiguous. V was clipped by 3 bases and J by 8 bases, with 7 bases between them. Germline V lookup: CDR1 SGHNT, CDR2 YENEEA. The CDR3 is 12 residues long. CDR3 sequence (DNA): TGTGCCAGCAGCTTTAATGGAGAAAAACTGTTTTTT. Its translation: CASSFNGEKLFF. Together with reference TRBV11-3 and TRBJ1-4, the CDR3 gives the full variable domain: EAGVVQSPRYKIIEKKQPVAFWCNPISGHNTLYWYLQNLGQGPELLIRYENEEAVDDSQLPKDRFSAERLKGVDSTLKIQPAELGDSAVYLCASSFNGEKLFFGSGTQLSVL.

This clonotype was observed many times. The V call is TRBV10-3, the J call TRBJ2-2; TRBD1 aligns across 8 bases. The CDR3 is 15 amino acids. The V and J ends lost 6 bases and 1 base, in that order; junction bases with no gene match: 4. The germline V gene encodes CDR1 ENHRY and CDR2 SYGVKD. The CDR3 reads CAIRTGTGNTGELFF. In nucleotides, the CDR3 is TGTGCCATCAGAACCGGGACAGGGAACACCGGGGAGCTGTTTTTT.